This entry concerns a single TCR beta chain. Its antigen is undetermined. The data stem from a study of cytomegalovirus exposure and HLA in healthy donors. The study, taken as a whole, reports: Prediction of most subjects' HLA-A and HLA-B alleles by TCR beta sequences was reportedly accurate. Most TCR sequences were rare, but some public TCRs occurred in many donors.

The PCR contained 60 Vbeta and 13 Jbeta primers. Measured with immunoSEQ multiplex PCR; TCRdb has only the in-frame clones, and not every one. The table records roughly 150,000 clones, roughly 80% of them present only once. This clonotype was obtained from a man younger than 30 in good health and CMV-seropositive. The specimen sequenced was PBMCs.

The CDR3 DNA reads as TGTGCCAGCCGAGGACAGGGCGAGGGAAAACTGTTTTTT. Amino acids: CASRGQGEGKLFF. The genes are TRBV27 and TRBJ1-4; 8 bases match TRBD1. V trimming: 8 bases; J trimming: 10 bases; junction bases outside the gene matches: 9. The CDR3 sequence is 13 residues long. Germline loops: CDR1 MNHEY, CDR2 SMNVEV (reference sequence).